Shown below are 2 T cell receptor beta chains from a single sample sequenced in a study of T cells in Graves' hyperthyroidism and ophthalmopathy. The source material, RNA transcripts, was used to amplify TCR beta CDR3 regions. The HTBI set primed first-round TCR CDR3 RT-PCR. In TCRdb, the multiplex PCR reads were re-called with MiXCR into one record per CDR3 protein. This table holds a few hundred thousand distinct CDR3 sequences, approximately 17% found once. The sequenced sample was blood. The receptors here all came from a young man with Graves' ophthalmopathy.

The table lists this clonotype with many counts. The chain has TRBV3-1 and TRBJ1-2; D possibly corresponds to TRBD1 (6 bases). Trimming took off 0 bases at V and 9 bases at J, with 14 bases between the two ends. This CDR3 comprises 14 residues. The germline CDR1 and CDR2 sequences are LGHDT and YNNKEL (reference sequence). The CDR3 DNA follows: TGTGCCAGCAGCCAAGACTCCGGGGGCTTAAGCTACACCTTC. Amino acid sequence: CASSQDSGGLSYTF.

This clonotype was seen only a few times. J is TRBJ1-1 and V is TRBV6-2 or TRBV6-3; unclear D gene. This CDR3 has 12 residues. Trimming stripped 0 bases from V and 8 bases from J, with 7 bases between. CDR1 and CDR2 from the germline V gene are MNHEY and SVGEGT. CDR3 protein: CASSYSLGEAFF. Written as DNA, the CDR3 is TGTGCCAGCAGTTACTCCCTCGGGGAAGCTTTCTTT.